This T cell receptor beta chain is drawn from a study of T cells in women clearing cervical HPV infection (dated 2018 in TCRdb). About the study as a whole: The cases were some 25 women with histologically confirmed HPV16-related CIN3 or worse, and 2 of these cases were invasive cancers. Controls were 20 to 30 women whose single incident HPV16 infection cleared within 12 months without precancer or cancer developing. Cases had a median age of almost 35 years and controls had a median age of around 41, with no significant differences in baseline characteristics. In the parent cohort, 8,500 to 12,000 women aged 18 or older were enrolled in Guanacaste, Costa Rica, during 1993 to 1994 and were followed for roughly seven years. Cases were matched to controls by age within five years and by the year the sample was collected. Because only a few women had HLA typing data, the possibility that HLA type acted as a confounder could not be ruled out. Nested within Costa Rica's Guanacaste HPV Natural History Study, an exploratory proof-of-principle case-control study compared TCR repertoires across cervical HPV16 outcomes. Blood from cases was collected at the visit at which the lesion was first identified, whereas blood from controls was collected once infection was no longer detected. Among cases, blood sampling came a median of nearly 150 days after lesion detection, with an interquartile range of about 80 to 220 days. As quality controls, five blinded duplicates were added to each group, bringing the total to roughly 60 samples made up of 50 or so participants and around 10 replicates.

The paper's findings and limits, for the study overall: Because T-cell numbers per sample were unknown, differences in richness could reflect varying T-cell content rather than repertoire biology. CIN3+ cases had significantly higher TCR repertoire richness than controls across sequencing depths, but evenness did not differ between the groups. Random forest classifiers that combined richness and V gene abundances separated cases from controls with an estimated AUC of around 0.87. The cross-sectional design could not show whether the associations came before the infection or were a result of it, and neither effector/memory subsets nor HPV-specific T cells were isolated. TRBV6-7 relative abundance was lower in cases than in controls (roughly 0.12% versus 0.15%; Bonferroni P = 0.0008).

The CDR3, cysteine through phenylalanine, is 14 amino acids long. The DNA shown is the part of the CDR3 that was read: 33 bases, in frame from base 1. CDR1 and CDR2 are read off the germline V gene (reference sequence) as LNHDA and SQIVND. Trimmed from V: 4 bases; trimmed from J: 7 bases; junction bases lacking a gene match: 7. Every participant had a single incident cervical HPV16 infection, and prevalent HPV16 infections were excluded. Cervical HPV DNA was detected by MY09/MY11 PCR and genotyped by dot-blot hybridization. Fifteen mL of heparinized blood were centrifuged, and the buffy coat was aliquoted, frozen at -30°C, then stored at -80°C. Genomic DNA was extracted from buffy coat specimens using QIAGEN kits. Details on this clone: The antigen it binds to is not known. Read sequence stops 3 residues before the CDR3 end, and the germline J gene provides the missing end.

TCR beta CDR3 regions were amplified by multiplex PCR using the immunoSEQ assay from an average of about 1,200 ng genomic DNA per sample. The assay corrected primer bias using a complete synthetic TCR repertoire to establish an amplification baseline. The amplicons were sequenced using the Illumina platform. Turning to the authors' computational methods: Sequences were error-corrected by clustering with frequency ratios and a modified nearest-neighbor algorithm and were then analyzed in the immunoSEQ Analyzer with IMGT gene definitions. At each rarefaction depth, TCR richness and evenness were averaged across 20 rarefaction repeats, and any sample with fewer sequences than the depth was left out. V, D and J gene relative abundances were compared between groups with Wilcoxon rank sum tests, applying FDR correction. For the blinded duplicates, the intraclass correlation was 95% to 97% for TCR richness and averaged about 81% across 70 or so gene segments. Drawn from immuneACCESS, this table holds only the in-frame rearrangements with V and J called that TCRdb kept. Clones are partly lost; checked studies trace under half to an unresolved V gene and leave the rest unexplained. That table is the source of V, J and clone size, and D and trimming were worked out from the DNA. This sample's table contains roughly 20,000 clones. 4% to 6% of the sample rests with the top ten.

The source is a woman aged 18-70 years with a cervical HPV16 infection that either progressed to CIN3+ or cleared (not recorded which). Sequencing used blood buffy coat. The chain is assembled from TRBV19 and TRBJ1-1; 9 nucleotides in the junction match TRBD1. The CDR3 region reads CASSTGQGYYEAFF. Partial CDR3 DNA: TGTGCCAGTAGTACAGGACAGGGGTATTATGAA.